The 25 T cell receptor beta chains reported below all come from one sample, sequenced in a study of shared clonotypes between healthy human individuals. Assay used: immunoSEQ multiplex PCR; TCRdb lists only in-frame clones, some missing. This sample yields 1.5 million to 2.5 million clones, of which approximately 94% are seen a single time; 1% to 1.5% belongs to the top ten. CD45RO-negative, CCR7-selected cells formed the naive CD8 fraction, which excluded terminally differentiated effector memory CD45RA+ cells. The sequenced sample was naive CD8+ T cells sorted from blood. These receptors all stem from a man aged 18 to 30 in good health.

V usage is TRBV27 and J usage is TRBJ2-7; 8 nucleotides match TRBD2. J lost 2 bases, V lost 8 bases, and 5 bases had no gene match. The CDR3 totals 13 residues. Germline lookup yields CDR1 MNHEY and CDR2 SMNVEV (reference sequence). The CDR3 coding sequence is TGTGCCAGCGCGACGACTAGCGCCTACGAGCAGTACTTC. This translates into CASATTSAYEQYF.

The chain is built from TRBV27 and TRBJ1-3; D gene uncertain. The CDR3 extends over 11 amino acids. V was cut by 6 bases and J by 2 bases, with 2 bases left in between. The germline CDR1 and CDR2 sequences are MNHEY and SMNVEV (reference sequence). CDR3 DNA: TGTGCCAGCAGGACTGGAAACACCATATATTTT. Translating it yields CASRTGNTIYF.

To note about this clone: At the DNA level, this CDR3 is encoded by other sequences in the same sample as well. The V call is TRBV11-2, the J call TRBJ2-7; TRBD1 agrees at 9 bases. Unmatched junction bases numbered 6, after V lost 5 bases and J lost 4 bases. Germline lookup yields CDR1 SGHAT and CDR2 FQNNGV. This CDR3 is built from 14 residues. Here the CDR3 reads CASSPGTGSYEQYF. The DNA for the CDR3 is TGTGCCAGCAGCCCCGGGACAGGGAGTTACGAGCAGTACTTC.

Details on this clone: The sample holds other DNA sequences that translate to the same CDR3. This chain joins TRBV9 and TRBJ2-7; D gene ambiguous. V was cut by 0 bases and J by 3 bases, with 7 bases left in between. CDR3 length equals 13 residues. Germline V gene sequence: CDR1 SGDLS, CDR2 YYNGEE. The DNA for the CDR3 is TGTGCCAGCAGCGTAGGCAGCTTCTACGAGCAGTACTTC. Translation gives CASSVGSFYEQYF. The full variable domain, with the rest looked up from reference TRBV9 and TRBJ2-7, is DSGVTQTPKHLITATGQRVTLRCSPRSGDLSVYWYQQSLDQGLQFLIQYYNGEERAKGNILERFSAQQFPDLHSELNLSSLELGDSALYFCASSVGSFYEQYFGPGTRLTVT.

Note on this clone: Other DNA sequences of this sample code for an identical CDR3. The V call is TRBV27, the J call TRBJ1-5; a possible D gene is TRBD1 (5 bases). Germline lookup yields CDR1 MNHEY and CDR2 SMNVEV (reference sequence). V was shortened by 2 bases and J by 4 bases, with 9 bases between the two germline ends. The CDR3 has 14 amino acids. The CDR3 spells CASSLRQGNQPQHF. The CDR3 nucleotides read TGTGCCAGCAGTTTACGCCAGGGAAATCAGCCCCAGCATTTT.

The chain has TRBV28 and TRBJ2-7; TRBD1 is a possible D gene (5 bases). With 3 bases removed from V and 2 bases from J, the gap between germline ends came to 14 bases. CDR1 is MDHEN and CDR2 is SYDVKM in the germline V gene. The CDR3 loop spans 15 amino acids. CDR3 region: CASSFPAAGTYEQYF. Here the CDR3 DNA reads TGTGCCAGCAGTTTTCCCGCGGCAGGGACCTACGAGCAGTACTTC.

Regarding this clone: At one end the junction does not follow the germline gene, possibly because of a read error. This chain connects TRBV5-4 to TRBJ2-7; D may match TRBD1 or TRBD2 (5 bases each). The length of the CDR3 is 14 residues. From germline, CDR1 is SGHNT and CDR2 YYREEE (reference sequence). The CDR3 here is CASTLWGSSYEQYF. As DNA, the CDR3 is TGTGCCAGCACCTTGTGGGGGTCCTCCTACGAGCAGTACTTC.

V usage is TRBV30 and J usage is TRBJ2-7, with D perhaps TRBD1 or TRBD2 (7 bases each). The V end lost 5 bases, the J end lost 3 bases, and 17 bases lay between the germline ends. Per germline, CDR1 GTSNPN and CDR2 SVGIG (reference sequence). CDR3 length equals 14 residues. CDR3 loop: CAWQGGLAVYEQYF. In nucleotides, the CDR3 is TGTGCCTGGCAGGGGGGGCTAGCCGTCTACGAGCAGTACTTC.

The V and J genes are TRBV14 and TRBJ1-5; D is ambiguous. Germline CDR1 and CDR2: SGHDN and FVKESK. Deletions cut 4 bases from V and 6 bases from J, with 13 bases between. The CDR3 spans 14 residues. CDR3 in amino acids: CASSLGGLSQPQHF. The DNA of the CDR3 is TGTGCCAGCAGCCTCGGAGGGCTCAGTCAGCCCCAGCATTTT.

The chain recombines TRBV7-9 with TRBJ1-6; D call uncertain. The germline CDR1 and CDR2 sequences are SEHNR and FQNEAQ (reference sequence). Between the trimmed V and J ends, which lost 5 bases and 8 bases, there was a span of 19 bases. The CDR3 is 16 amino acids. The CDR3 loop reads CASSPRALDPYSPLHF. The CDR3 nucleotides read TGTGCCAGCAGCCCACGGGCCCTCGACCCCTATTCACCCCTCCACTTT.

The rearrangement links TRBV30 to TRBJ2-1; D gene ambiguous. Trimming removed 0 bases at V and 9 bases at J, with 12 bases between. In germline, CDR1 is GTSNPN, CDR2 SVGIG (reference sequence). CDR3 size: 13 residues. The CDR3 sequence: CAWSVGPVGEQFF. Here the CDR3 DNA reads TGTGCCTGGAGTGTAGGGCCGGTCGGTGAGCAGTTCTTC.

The chain couples TRBV5-4 to TRBJ1-6; possible D gene TRBD1, 5 bases. Germline lookup yields CDR1 SGHNT and CDR2 YYREEE (reference sequence). The CDR3 has 14 amino acids. Trimming took 4 bases from V and 5 from J, leaving 10 bases between them. The CDR3 DNA sequence: TGTGCCAGCAGCCCCGAGGGGAATAATTCACCCCTCCACTTT. Translated: CASSPEGNNSPLHF.

The V call is TRBV4-1, the J call TRBJ1-1, with 8 positions matching TRBD1. CDR1 is MGHRA and CDR2 is YSYEKL in the germline V gene. This CDR3 region has 15 residues. The V and J ends lost 2 bases and 5 bases, in that order; junction bases with no gene match: 7. CDR3 residues: CASSQLGTGGTEAFF. In nucleotides, the CDR3 is TGCGCCAGCAGCCAATTGGGGACAGGAGGGACTGAAGCTTTCTTT.

The V call is TRBV6-6, the J call TRBJ2-3; TRBD1 might be the D (6 bases). Germline CDR1 reads MNHNY; CDR2 reads SVGAGI (reference sequence). CDR3 size: 15 residues. V lost 7 bases to trimming and J lost 2 bases, with 16 bases between them. CDR3 nucleotides: TGTGCCAGCACCGATCGTTACAGGGTCACAGATACGCAGTATTTT. The encoded protein is CASTDRYRVTDTQYF.

The chain recombines TRBV27 with TRBJ1-1, with D possibly TRBD1 on 6 matching bases. V lost 1 base and J 4 bases, leaving 13 bases between the germline ends. The length of the CDR3 is 15 residues. The V gene's germline CDR1 is MNHEY and CDR2 SMNVEV (reference sequence). The CDR3 DNA reads as TGTGCCAGCAGTTTATTCGGGGGCTTGGGCACTGAAGCTTTCTTT. This translates into CASSLFGGLGTEAFF.

This chain joins TRBV4-1 and TRBJ1-2; a possible D gene is TRBD1 (5 bases). The CDR3 is made up of 13 amino acids. V lost 3 bases, J lost 4 bases, and 9 bases lay in between. The germline gives CDR1 MGHRA, CDR2 YSYEKL. The CDR3: CASSQDNLYGYTF. The DNA of the CDR3 is TGCGCCAGCAGCCAGGACAACCTCTATGGCTACACCTTC.

The chain carries TRBV5-6 and TRBJ2-7; tentative D call: TRBD2 (7 bases). V shed 4 bases and J shed 2 bases, with 13 bases lying between them. The CDR3 has 14 residues. CDR1 and CDR2 (germline): SGHDT, YYEEEE. The CDR3 sequence: CASSLRGGTYEQYF. The CDR3 region has the DNA TGTGCCAGCAGCCTAAGGGGGGGTACCTACGAGCAGTACTTC.

Comment on this clone: The sample contains more than one DNA sequence encoding this CDR3. V and J are TRBV5-6 and TRBJ2-5; D remains ambiguous. The length of the CDR3 is 13 residues. In germline, CDR1 is SGHDT, CDR2 YYEEEE. V shed 2 bases and J shed 1 base, with 6 bases lying between them. In DNA, the CDR3 is TGTGCCAGCAGCTTCAGTCTCCAAGAGACCCAGTACTTC. This gives the protein CASSFSLQETQYF.

The chain links TRBV4-1 to TRBJ2-3, with D perhaps matching TRBD1 (5 bases). Germline V gives CDR1 MGHRA, CDR2 YSYEKL. The germline V and J ends were trimmed by 4 bases and 2 bases, with 10 bases remaining between them. The CDR3 contains 14 residues. CDR3 sequence: CASSLARVTDTQYF. In nucleotides, the CDR3 is TGCGCCAGCAGCCTCGCCAGGGTCACAGATACGCAGTATTTT.

The DNA of the CDR3 is TGTGCCAGCAGCTCATGGACGGACACAAGCACAGATACGCAGTATTTT. Translating it yields CASSSWTDTSTDTQYF. This chain connects TRBV11-2 to TRBJ2-3, with D perhaps matching TRBD1 (5 bases). V was pared by 4 bases and J by 0 bases, with 14 bases between. Germline CDR1 SGHAT, CDR2 FQNNGV. The CDR3 runs 16 residues.

Only a few counts were recorded for this clone. The chain couples TRBV9 to TRBJ2-1; D possibly corresponds to TRBD2 (6 bases). The CDR3 is made up of 11 amino acids. Germline CDR1 reads SGDLS; CDR2 reads YYNGEE. The V end was cut by 8 bases, the J end by 5 bases, with 8 bases between. The CDR3, as DNA: TGTGCCAGTGAGCGGGACAATGAGCAGTTCTTC. The encoded protein is CASERDNEQFF.

The genes are TRBV9 and TRBJ2-5, with 14 bases aligning to TRBD2. Looked up from germline, CDR1 is SGDLS and CDR2 is YYNGEE. This CDR3 comprises 17 residues. V gave up 0 bases and J gave up 4 bases; unmatched junction bases: 5. The CDR3 reads CASSVAGLAGAGETQYF. Written as DNA, the CDR3 is TGTGCCAGCAGCGTAGCGGGACTAGCGGGAGCTGGAGAGACCCAGTACTTC.

The V and J genes are TRBV9 and TRBJ2-6, with D unclear. Trimming removed 0 bases at V and 1 base at J, with 14 bases between. Germline loops: CDR1 SGDLS, CDR2 YYNGEE. The CDR3 has 18 residues. The CDR3, as DNA: TGTGCCAGCAGCGTAGGTAAGCCAACCGATTCTGGGGCCAACGTCCTGACTTTC. It codes for CASSVGKPTDSGANVLTF.

The rearrangement uses TRBV28 and TRBJ2-7, with D possibly TRBD1 on 5 matching bases. V was pared by 4 bases and J by 7 bases, with 14 bases between. Germline lookup yields CDR1 MDHEN and CDR2 SYDVKM. This CDR3 is built from 13 residues. CDR3 DNA: TGTGCCAGCAGTTATCATGACAGTTCGGAGCAGTACTTC. Translated, it gives CASSYHDSSEQYF.

The rearrangement uses TRBV13 and TRBJ1-1; no clear D gene. Trimming pared 1 base from V and 3 bases from J, leaving 6 bases between. The V gene's germline CDR1 is PRHDT and CDR2 FYEKMQ (reference sequence). The CDR3 is 13 amino acids. This chain's CDR3 is CASSLEWDTEAFF. CDR3 in DNA: TGTGCCAGCAGCTTAGAATGGGACACTGAAGCTTTCTTT.